This T cell receptor beta chain was identified in a study of cytomegalovirus exposure and HLA in healthy donors. The PCR was carried out with 60 Vbeta primers and 13 Jbeta primers. Repertoires were generated with immunoSEQ multiplex PCR, while TCRdb's copy carries only in-frame clones and drops some. In the table there are about 180,000 clones, over 80% of which are singletons. Nominally healthy donors provided the samples, though records likely missed some immune exposures. The TCR sequence derives from a boy younger than 10 in good health and CMV-seronegative. The sequencing input was PBMCs.

DNA for the CDR3: TGTGCCAGCAGCGAGTATAGCGCGGGTGCTCTAAGGGATGAGCAGTTCTTC. Translation gives CASSEYSAGALRDEQFF. The chain employs TRBV11-2 and TRBJ2-1; D possibly corresponds to TRBD2 (5 bases). Looked up from germline, CDR1 is SGHAT and CDR2 is FQNNGV. This CDR3 contains 17 residues. V was cut by 5 bases and J by 8 bases, with 25 bases left in between.